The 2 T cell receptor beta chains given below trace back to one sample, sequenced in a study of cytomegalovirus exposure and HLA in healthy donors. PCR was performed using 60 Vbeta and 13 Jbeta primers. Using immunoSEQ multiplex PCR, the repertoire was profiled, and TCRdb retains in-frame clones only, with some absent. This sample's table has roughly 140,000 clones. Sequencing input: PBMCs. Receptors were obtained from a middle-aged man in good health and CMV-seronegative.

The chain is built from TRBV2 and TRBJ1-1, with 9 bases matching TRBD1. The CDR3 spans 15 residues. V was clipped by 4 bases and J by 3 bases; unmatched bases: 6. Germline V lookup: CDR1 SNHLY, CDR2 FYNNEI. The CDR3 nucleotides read TGTGCCAGCAGTGGGGTGACAGGGGGGGACACTGAAGCTTTCTTT. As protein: CASSGVTGGDTEAFF.

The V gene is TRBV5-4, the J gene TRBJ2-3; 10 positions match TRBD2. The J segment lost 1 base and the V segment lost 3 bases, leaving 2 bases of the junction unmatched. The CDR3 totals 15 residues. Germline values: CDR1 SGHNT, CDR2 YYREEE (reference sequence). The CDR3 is CASSYGLAGTDTQYF. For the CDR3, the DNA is TGTGCCAGCAGCTATGGACTAGCGGGCACAGATACGCAGTATTTT.